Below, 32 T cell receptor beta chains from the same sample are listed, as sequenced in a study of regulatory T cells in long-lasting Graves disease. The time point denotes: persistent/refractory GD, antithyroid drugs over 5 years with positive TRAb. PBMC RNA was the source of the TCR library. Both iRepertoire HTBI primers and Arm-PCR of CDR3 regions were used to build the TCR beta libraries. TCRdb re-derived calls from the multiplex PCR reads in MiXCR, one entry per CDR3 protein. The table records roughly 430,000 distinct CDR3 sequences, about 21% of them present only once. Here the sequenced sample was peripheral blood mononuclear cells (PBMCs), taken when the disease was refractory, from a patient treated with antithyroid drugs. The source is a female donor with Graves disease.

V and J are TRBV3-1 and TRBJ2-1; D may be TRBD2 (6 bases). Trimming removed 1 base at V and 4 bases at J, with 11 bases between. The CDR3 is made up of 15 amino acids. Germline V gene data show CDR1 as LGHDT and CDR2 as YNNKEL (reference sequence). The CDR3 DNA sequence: TGTGCCAGCAGCCAAGCATTAGGAGGGTACAATGAGCAGTTCTTC. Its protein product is CASSQALGGYNEQFF.

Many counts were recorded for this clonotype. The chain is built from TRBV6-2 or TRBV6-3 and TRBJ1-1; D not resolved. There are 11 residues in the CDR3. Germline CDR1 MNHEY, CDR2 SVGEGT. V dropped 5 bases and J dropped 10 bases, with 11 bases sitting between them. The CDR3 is CASSERPGAFF. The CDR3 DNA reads TGTGCCAGCAGTGAACGGCCTGGAGCTTTCTTT.

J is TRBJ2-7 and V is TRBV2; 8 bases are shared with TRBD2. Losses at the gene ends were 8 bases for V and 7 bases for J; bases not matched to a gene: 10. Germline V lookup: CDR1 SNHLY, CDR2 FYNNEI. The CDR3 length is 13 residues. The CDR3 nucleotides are TGTGCCAGCGTGTTCTCAACGGGGGGGGAGCAGTACTTC. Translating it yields CASVFSTGGEQYF.

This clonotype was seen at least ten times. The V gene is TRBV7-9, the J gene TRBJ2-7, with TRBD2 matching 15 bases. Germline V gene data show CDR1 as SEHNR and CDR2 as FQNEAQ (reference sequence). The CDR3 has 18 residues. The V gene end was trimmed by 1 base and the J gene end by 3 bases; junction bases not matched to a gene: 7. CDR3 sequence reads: CASSLGTSGRGAGYEQYF. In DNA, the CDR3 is TGTGCCAGCAGCTTAGGGACTAGCGGGAGGGGTGCGGGCTACGAGCAGTACTTC.

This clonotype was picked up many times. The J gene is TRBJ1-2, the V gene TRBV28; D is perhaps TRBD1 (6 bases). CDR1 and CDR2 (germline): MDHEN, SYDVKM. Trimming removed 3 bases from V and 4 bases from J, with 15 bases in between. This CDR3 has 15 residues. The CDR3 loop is CASSLVTGTIYGYTF. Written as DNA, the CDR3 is TGTGCCAGCAGTTTGGTCACAGGGACAATCTATGGCTACACCTTC.

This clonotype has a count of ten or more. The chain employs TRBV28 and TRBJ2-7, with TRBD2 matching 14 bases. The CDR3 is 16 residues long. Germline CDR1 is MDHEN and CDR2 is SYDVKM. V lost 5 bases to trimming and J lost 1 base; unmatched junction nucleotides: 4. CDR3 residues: CASSGTSGRGSYEQYF. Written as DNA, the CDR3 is TGTGCCAGCAGTGGGACTAGCGGGAGAGGGTCCTACGAGCAGTACTTC.

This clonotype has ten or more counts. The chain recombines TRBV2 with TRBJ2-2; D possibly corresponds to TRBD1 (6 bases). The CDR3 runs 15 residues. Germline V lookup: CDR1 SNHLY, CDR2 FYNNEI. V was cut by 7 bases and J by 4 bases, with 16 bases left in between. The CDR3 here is CASKGETELTGELFF. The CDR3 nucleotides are TGTGCCAGCAAGGGGGAGACAGAACTCACCGGGGAGCTGTTTTTT.

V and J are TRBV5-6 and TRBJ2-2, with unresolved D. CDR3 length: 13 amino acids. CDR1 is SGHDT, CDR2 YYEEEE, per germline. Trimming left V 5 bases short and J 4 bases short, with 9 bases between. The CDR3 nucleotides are TGTGCCAGCAGTCCTTTAGTCACCGGGGAGCTGTTTTTT. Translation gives CASSPLVTGELFF.

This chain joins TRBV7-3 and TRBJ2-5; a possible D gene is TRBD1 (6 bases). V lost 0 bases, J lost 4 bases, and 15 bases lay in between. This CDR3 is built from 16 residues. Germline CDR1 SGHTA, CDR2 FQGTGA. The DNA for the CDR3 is TGTGCCAGCAGCTTAACGGGAGCCGTCAGGGGAGAGACCCAGTACTTC. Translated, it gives CASSLTGAVRGETQYF.

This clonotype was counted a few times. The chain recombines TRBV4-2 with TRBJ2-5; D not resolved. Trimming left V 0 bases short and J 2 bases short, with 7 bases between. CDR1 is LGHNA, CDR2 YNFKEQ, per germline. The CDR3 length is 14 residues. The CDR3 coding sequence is TGTGCCAGCAGCCAAGAGGTCAGACAAGAGACCCAGTACTTC. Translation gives CASSQEVRQETQYF.

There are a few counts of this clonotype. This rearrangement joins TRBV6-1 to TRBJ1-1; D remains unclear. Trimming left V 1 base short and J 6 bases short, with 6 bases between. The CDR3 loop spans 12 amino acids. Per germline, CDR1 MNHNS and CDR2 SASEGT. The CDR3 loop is CASSEGESEAFF. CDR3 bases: TGTGCCAGCAGTGAAGGGGAATCTGAAGCTTTCTTT.

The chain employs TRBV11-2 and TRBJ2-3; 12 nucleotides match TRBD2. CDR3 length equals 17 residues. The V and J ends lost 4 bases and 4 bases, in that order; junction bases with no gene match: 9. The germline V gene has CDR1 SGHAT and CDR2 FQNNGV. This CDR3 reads CASSYPTSGSPSDTQYF. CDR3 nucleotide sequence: TGTGCCAGCAGCTACCCGACTAGCGGGAGTCCCTCAGATACGCAGTATTTT. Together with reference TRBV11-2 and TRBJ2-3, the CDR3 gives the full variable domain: EAGVAQSPRYKIIEKRQSVAFWCNPISGHATLYWYQQILGQGPKLLIQFQNNGVVDDSQLPKDRFSAERLKGVDSTLKIQPAKLEDSAVYLCASSYPTSGSPSDTQYFGPGTRLTVL.

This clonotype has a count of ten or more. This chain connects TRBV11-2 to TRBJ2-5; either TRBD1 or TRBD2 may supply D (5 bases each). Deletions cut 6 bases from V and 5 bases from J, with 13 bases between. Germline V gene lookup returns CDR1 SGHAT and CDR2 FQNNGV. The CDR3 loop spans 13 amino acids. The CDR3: CASSRDQAETQYF. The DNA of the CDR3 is TGTGCCAGCAGTAGGGACCAGGCGGAGACCCAGTACTTC.

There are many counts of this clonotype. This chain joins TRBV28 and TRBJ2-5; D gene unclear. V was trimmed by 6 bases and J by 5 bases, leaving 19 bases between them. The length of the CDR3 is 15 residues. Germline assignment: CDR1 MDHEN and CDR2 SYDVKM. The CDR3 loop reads CASSRTDTLLETQYF. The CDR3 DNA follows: TGTGCCAGCAGCCGCACTGACACACTACTGGAGACCCAGTACTTC.

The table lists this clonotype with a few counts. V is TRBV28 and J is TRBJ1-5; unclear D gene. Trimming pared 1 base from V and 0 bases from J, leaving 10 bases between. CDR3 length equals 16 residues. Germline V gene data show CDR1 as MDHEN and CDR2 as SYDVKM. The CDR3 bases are TGTGCCAGCAGTTTATTCTCCGGGTATAGCAATCAGCCCCAGCATTTT. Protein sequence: CASSLFSGYSNQPQHF. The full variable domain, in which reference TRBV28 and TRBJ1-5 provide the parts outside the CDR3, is DVKVTQSSRYLVKRTGEKVFLECVQDMDHENMFWYRQDPGLGLRLIYFSYDVKMKEKGDIPEGYSVSREKKERFSLILESASTNQTSMYLCASSLFSGYSNQPQHFGDGTRLSIL.

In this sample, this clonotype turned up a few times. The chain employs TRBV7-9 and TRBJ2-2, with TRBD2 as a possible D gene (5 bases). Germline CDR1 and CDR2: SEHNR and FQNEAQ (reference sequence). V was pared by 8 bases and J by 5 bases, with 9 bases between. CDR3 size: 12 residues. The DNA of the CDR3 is TGTGCCAGCCCCCGGGGAACCGGGGAGCTGTTTTTT. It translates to CASPRGTGELFF.

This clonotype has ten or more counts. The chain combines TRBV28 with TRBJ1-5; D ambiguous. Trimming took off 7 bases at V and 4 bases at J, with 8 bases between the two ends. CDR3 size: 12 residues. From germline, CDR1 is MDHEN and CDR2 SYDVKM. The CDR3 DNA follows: TGTGCCAGCAAGGTCGGGAATCAGCCCCAGCATTTT. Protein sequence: CASKVGNQPQHF.

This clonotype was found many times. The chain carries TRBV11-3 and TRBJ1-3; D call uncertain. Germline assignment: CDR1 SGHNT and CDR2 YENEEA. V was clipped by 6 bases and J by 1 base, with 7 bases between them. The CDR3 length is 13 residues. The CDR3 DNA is TGTGCCAGCAGTACGGGGTCTGGAAACACCATATATTTT. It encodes CASSTGSGNTIYF.

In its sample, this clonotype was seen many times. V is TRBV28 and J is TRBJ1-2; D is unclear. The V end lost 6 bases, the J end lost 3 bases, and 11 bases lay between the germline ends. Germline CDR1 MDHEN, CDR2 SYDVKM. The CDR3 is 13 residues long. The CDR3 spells CASRPTEDYGYTF. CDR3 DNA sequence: TGTGCCAGCAGGCCAACAGAAGACTATGGCTACACCTTC.

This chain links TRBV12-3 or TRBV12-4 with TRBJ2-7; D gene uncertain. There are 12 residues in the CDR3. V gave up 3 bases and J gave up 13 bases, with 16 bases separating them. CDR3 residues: CASSFGPITEYF. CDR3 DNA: TGTGCCAGCAGTTTTGGTCCCATCACTGAATACTTC.

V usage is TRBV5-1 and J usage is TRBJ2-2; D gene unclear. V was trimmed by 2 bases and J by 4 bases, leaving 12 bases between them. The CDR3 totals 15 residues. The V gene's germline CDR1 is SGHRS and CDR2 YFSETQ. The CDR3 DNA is TGCGCCAGCAGCTTTTTCGTCGGGCCCACCGGGGAGCTGTTTTTT. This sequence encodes CASSFFVGPTGELFF.

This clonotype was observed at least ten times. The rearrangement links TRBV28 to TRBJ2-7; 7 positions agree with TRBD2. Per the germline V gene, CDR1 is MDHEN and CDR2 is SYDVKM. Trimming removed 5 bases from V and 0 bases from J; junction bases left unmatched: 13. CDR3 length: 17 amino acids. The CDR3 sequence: CASSGGSVPVGSYEQYF. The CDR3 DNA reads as TGTGCCAGCAGTGGCGGGAGCGTTCCCGTAGGCTCCTACGAGCAGTACTTC. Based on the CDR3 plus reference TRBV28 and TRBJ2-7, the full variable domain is DVKVTQSSRYLVKRTGEKVFLECVQDMDHENMFWYRQDPGLGLRLIYFSYDVKMKEKGDIPEGYSVSREKKERFSLILESASTNQTSMYLCASSGGSVPVGSYEQYFGPGTRLTVT.

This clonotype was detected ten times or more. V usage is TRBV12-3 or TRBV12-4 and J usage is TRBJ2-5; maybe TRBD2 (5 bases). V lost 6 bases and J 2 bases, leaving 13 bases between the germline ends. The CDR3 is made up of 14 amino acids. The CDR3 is CASSLLGRQETQYF. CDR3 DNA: TGTGCCAGCAGCCTACTAGGCCGACAAGAGACCCAGTACTTC.

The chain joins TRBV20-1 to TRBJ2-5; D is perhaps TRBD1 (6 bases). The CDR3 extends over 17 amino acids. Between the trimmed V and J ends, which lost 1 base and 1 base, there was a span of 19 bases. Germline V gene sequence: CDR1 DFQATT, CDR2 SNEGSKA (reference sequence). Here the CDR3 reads CSARAYGQLPSQETQYF. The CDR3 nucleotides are TGCAGTGCTAGAGCCTATGGACAGTTGCCATCCCAAGAGACCCAGTACTTC.

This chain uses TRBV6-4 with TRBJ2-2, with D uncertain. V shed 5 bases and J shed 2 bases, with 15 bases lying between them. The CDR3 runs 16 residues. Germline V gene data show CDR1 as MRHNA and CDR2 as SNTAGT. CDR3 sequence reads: CASSYVPGVNTGELFF. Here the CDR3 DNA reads TGTGCCAGCAGTTACGTCCCAGGTGTTAACACCGGGGAGCTGTTTTTT.

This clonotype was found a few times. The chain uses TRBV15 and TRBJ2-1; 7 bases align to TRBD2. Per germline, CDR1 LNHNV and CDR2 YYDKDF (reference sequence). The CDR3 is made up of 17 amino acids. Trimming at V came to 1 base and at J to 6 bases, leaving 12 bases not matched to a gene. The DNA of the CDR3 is TGTGCCACCAGCAGAGTTTTTCTAGCGGAAGGGCCCAATGAGCAGTTCTTC. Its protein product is CATSRVFLAEGPNEQFF.

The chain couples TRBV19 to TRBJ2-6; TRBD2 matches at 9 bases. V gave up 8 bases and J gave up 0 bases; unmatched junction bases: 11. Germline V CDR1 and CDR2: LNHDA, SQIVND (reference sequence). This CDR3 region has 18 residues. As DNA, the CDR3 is TGTGCCAGTTCTAGCGGGACCATCCCGCTCTCTGGGGCCAACGTCCTGACTTTC. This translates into CASSSGTIPLSGANVLTF.

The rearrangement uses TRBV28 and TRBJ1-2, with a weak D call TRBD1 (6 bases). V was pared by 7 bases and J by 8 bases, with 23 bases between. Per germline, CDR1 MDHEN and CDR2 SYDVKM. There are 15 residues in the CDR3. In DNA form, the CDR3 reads TGTGCCAGCAATAGTCCGGGACACCACTGGGACGGCTACACCTTC. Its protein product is CASNSPGHHWDGYTF.

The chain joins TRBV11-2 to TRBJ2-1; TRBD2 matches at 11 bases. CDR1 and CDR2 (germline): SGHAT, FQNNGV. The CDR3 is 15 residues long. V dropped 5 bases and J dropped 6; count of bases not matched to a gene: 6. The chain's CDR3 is CASSPRLAGSNEQFF. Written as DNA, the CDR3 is TGTGCCAGCAGCCCCAGACTAGCGGGAAGCAATGAGCAGTTCTTC.

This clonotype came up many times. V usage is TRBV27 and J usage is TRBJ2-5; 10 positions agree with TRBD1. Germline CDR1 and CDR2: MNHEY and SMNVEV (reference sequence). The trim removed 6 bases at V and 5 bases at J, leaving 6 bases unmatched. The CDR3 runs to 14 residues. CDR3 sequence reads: CASRGTGVGETQYF. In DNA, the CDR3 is TGTGCCAGCAGGGGGACAGGGGTTGGCGAGACCCAGTACTTC.

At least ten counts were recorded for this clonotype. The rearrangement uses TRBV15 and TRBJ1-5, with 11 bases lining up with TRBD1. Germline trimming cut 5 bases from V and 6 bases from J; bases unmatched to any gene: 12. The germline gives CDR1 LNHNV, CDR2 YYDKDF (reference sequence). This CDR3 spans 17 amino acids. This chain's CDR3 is CATSGLSRTGGFQPQHF. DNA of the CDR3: TGTGCCACCAGCGGGCTTTCAAGGACAGGGGGCTTTCAGCCCCAGCATTTT.

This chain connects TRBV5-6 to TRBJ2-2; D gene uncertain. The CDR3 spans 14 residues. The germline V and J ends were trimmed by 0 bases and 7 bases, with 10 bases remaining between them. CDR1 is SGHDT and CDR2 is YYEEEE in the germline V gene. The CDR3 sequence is CASSLGQVYGELFF. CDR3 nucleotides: TGTGCCAGCAGCTTGGGGCAGGTCTACGGGGAGCTGTTTTTT.